A selection of T cell receptor beta chains follows, all from one sample in a study of CD8+ T cells in alopecia areata. Here immunoSEQ multiplex PCR was the method, and the copy in TCRdb shows in-frame clones only, minus some. The sample shows 90,000 to 150,000 clones, 53% of them seen only once. The input for sequencing was CD4+ T cells sorted from blood, taken at week 4, from a patient treated with tofacitinib. These receptor sequences come from a human donor with alopecia areata. Each CDR3 is given with its conserved first and last residue. The D gene is left open where the match is weak. Size is omitted from some rows. Given values are once, few, many or a class for expanded clones.

CDR3 DNA	CDR3 protein	V gene	D gene	clone size	J gene
TGTGCCTGGAGCGCCGGGCCCAACAACAATGAGCAGTTCTTC	CAWSAGPNNNEQFF	TRBV30	.	.	TRBJ2-1
TGTGCCTGGAGCAGGGTCTACGAGCAGTACTTC	CAWSRVYEQYF	TRBV30	.	few	TRBJ2-7
TGTGCCAGCAGCTTGGGACAGGACGTCACCGGGGAGCTGTTTTTT	CASSLGQDVTGELFF	TRBV11-2	TRBD1	few	TRBJ2-2
TGTGCCAGTATAGGAGGGAGTCAGCGGAACACTGAAGCTTTCTTT	CASIGGSQRNTEAFF	TRBV19	.	few	TRBJ1-1
TGCAGCGTTATGGACACGACTAATGAAAAACTGTTTTTT	CSVMDTTNEKLFF	TRBV29-1	.	.	TRBJ1-4
TGTGCCAGCAGTCGATCCATGGGGGGGAAAGAGACCCAGTACTTC	CASSRSMGGKETQYF	TRBV27	TRBD2	.	TRBJ2-5
TGTGCCAGTAGTTTCGGACACCTTAGCAATCAGCCCCAGCATTTT	CASSFGHLSNQPQHF	TRBV19	.	once	TRBJ1-5
TGTGCCAGCAGTTTTCTAGCGAGCAGGAGAGCAGATACGCAGTATTTT	CASSFLASRRADTQYF	TRBV27	.	.	TRBJ2-3
TGCAGCGTTGACCCTGTTCAAGAGACCCAGTACTTC	CSVDPVQETQYF	TRBV29-1	.	.	TRBJ2-5
TGTGCCAGCAGTGTTGGTGGCTCAAAGGTTGAAAAACTGTTTTTT	CASSVGGSKVEKLFF	TRBV2	.	.	TRBJ1-4
TGCAGCTTTGAGTTGAACACTGAAGCTTTCTTT	CSFELNTEAFF	TRBV29-1	.	.	TRBJ1-1
TGTGCCACCAGCAGAGACAGCTACACCTACGAGCAGTACTTC	CATSRDSYTYEQYF	TRBV15	.	.	TRBJ2-7
TGTGCCAGCAGCCCAGGGGGGTACGAGCAGTACTTC	CASSPGGYEQYF	TRBV7-9	.	.	TRBJ2-7
TGTGCCAGCAGCCGGGGCGGGGGGCGAGGAGAGACCCAGTACTTC	CASSRGGGRGETQYF	TRBV7-2	TRBD2	.	TRBJ2-5
TGTGCCAGCAGCGCGGGGACGTTGGGAGAGGAGCAGTACTTC	CASSAGTLGEEQYF	TRBV9	.	once	TRBJ2-7
TGTGCCAGCAGCCCCTCGGGGGGACTTGCAGGAGATACGCAGTATTTT	CASSPSGGLAGDTQYF	TRBV7-9	TRBD2	.	TRBJ2-3
TGTGCCAGCAGAGGGGGTATGGGGTATGGCTACACCTTC	CASRGGMGYGYTF	TRBV6-5	.	.	TRBJ1-2
TGTGCCTGGAAAAAGAGGGGGTCGGACTATGGCTACACCTTC	CAWKKRGSDYGYTF	TRBV30	.	.	TRBJ1-2
TGTGCCACCAGCAGGTGGCAGGGGGCAAGGACTGAAGCTTTCTTT	CATSRWQGARTEAFF	TRBV15	TRBD1	.	TRBJ1-1
TGTGCCAGCAGTGAAGCGCTTGACAGGGTGAAGGACAATGAGCAGTTCTTC	CASSEALDRVKDNEQFF	TRBV2	TRBD1	.	TRBJ2-1
TGCAGCGTTGGGCTTTTGGTAGGTGAAGCTTTCTTT	CSVGLLVGEAFF	TRBV29-1	.	.	TRBJ1-1
TGTGCCAGCAGCCTGGAGGGGGCCTATGGCTACACCTTC	CASSLEGAYGYTF	TRBV6-5	TRBD1	few	TRBJ1-2
TGTGCCAGCAGCACGGGGTACGAGCAGTACTTC	CASSTGYEQYF	TRBV7-9	.	.	TRBJ2-7
TGTGCCAGCAGAGAGGGACAGGGGTACACTGAAGCTTTCTTT	CASREGQGYTEAFF	TRBV6-5	TRBD1	.	TRBJ1-1
TGTGCCTGGAGTCCGGGACTATATATGCAGTTCTTC	CAWSPGLYMQFF	TRBV30	TRBD2	few	TRBJ2-1
TGTGCCAGCAGCCATGGGACTAGCGCAGATACGCAGTATTTT	CASSHGTSADTQYF	TRBV6-5	TRBD2	.	TRBJ2-3
TGTGCCAGCAGTTTAGCCCTGGGGGCCCCAAGCTCTGGGGCCAACGTCCTGACTTTC	CASSLALGAPSSGANVLTF	TRBV27	.	.	TRBJ2-6
TGCGCCAGCAGTCACCGAGGGGACAGCCTCTACGAGCAGTACTTC	CASSHRGDSLYEQYF	TRBV23-1	TRBD1	.	TRBJ2-7
TGCGCCAGCAGCAAAGAGGGACAGGGCCCCTACAATGAGCAGTTCTTC	CASSKEGQGPYNEQFF	TRBV5-1	TRBD1	.	TRBJ2-1
TGTGCCAGCAGCTCCTCCGGGACCAGGGGGCCGAACTATGGCTACACCTTC	CASSSSGTRGPNYGYTF	TRBV7-9	TRBD1	.	TRBJ1-2
TGCAGCGCCGGGGACAGGGATTATGGCTACACCTTC	CSAGDRDYGYTF	TRBV29-1	TRBD1	.	TRBJ1-2
TGTGCCAGCAGCCAAGCGGACAGGGGGCGAGGAGAGACCCAGTACTTC	CASSQADRGRGETQYF	TRBV14	TRBD1	.	TRBJ2-5
TGCAGCGCGAACAGGGGGAGTAGGACAGATACGCAGTATTTT	CSANRGSRTDTQYF	TRBV29-1	TRBD1	.	TRBJ2-3
TGCGCCAGCAGCCAAGCTCGAGGCGGGAGGGGCTCCTACAATGAGCAGTTCTTC	CASSQARGGRGSYNEQFF	TRBV4-1	TRBD2	.	TRBJ2-1
TGTGCCAGCAGCCAAGAACCCGGGGGACCCTACAATGAGCAGTTCTTC	CASSQEPGGPYNEQFF	TRBV14	.	.	TRBJ2-1
TGTGCCAGCTCACCACAACGGACGGTTAGCAATCAGCCCCAGCATTTT	CASSPQRTVSNQPQHF	TRBV18	.	few	TRBJ1-5
TGCAGTGTATCTGCCTCCTACAATGAGCAGTTCTTC	CSVSASYNEQFF	TRBV29-1	.	.	TRBJ2-1
TGTGCCAGCAGTACCGACTCGTACCAAGAGACCCAGTACTTC	CASSTDSYQETQYF	TRBV6-6	.	.	TRBJ2-5
TGTGCCAGCAGCTCGTTCCTAGAAAGCTCCTACGAGCAGTACTTC	CASSSFLESSYEQYF	TRBV7-3	.	few	TRBJ2-7
TGTGCCAGCTCACTGGCCGTTAAGAACACTGAAGCTTTCTTT	CASSLAVKNTEAFF	TRBV18	.	.	TRBJ1-1
TGTGCCAGCAGCGACGGGACCGTAACTGGGGAGACCCAGTACTTC	CASSDGTVTGETQYF	TRBV7-6	.	few	TRBJ2-5
TGTGCCAGCTCATTTACAGGGGACACTGAAGCTTTCTTT	CASSFTGDTEAFF	TRBV18	TRBD1	.	TRBJ1-1
TGTGCCTGGAGTGTGGTAAAGGGTCCCCAGCATTTT	CAWSVVKGPQHF	TRBV30	.	.	TRBJ1-5
TGTGCCAGCAGTGTCCGGGAGAACACTGAAGCTTTCTTT	CASSVRENTEAFF	TRBV25-1	.	.	TRBJ1-1
TGCAGCGTTGAACGGATAGCGGGGCCATACAATGAGCAGTTCTTC	CSVERIAGPYNEQFF	TRBV29-1	TRBD2	few	TRBJ2-1
TGTGCCAGCTCACCAGGGGAAGGCTCTGAAGCTTTCTTT	CASSPGEGSEAFF	TRBV18	.	few	TRBJ1-1
TGTGCCAGCAGTTTTGAGATCTCTGGGGCCAACGTCCTGACTTTC	CASSFEISGANVLTF	TRBV27	.	.	TRBJ2-6
TGTGCCAGCAGCTTAGAACCTAATACGCAGTATTTT	CASSLEPNTQYF	TRBV11-2	.	.	TRBJ2-3
TGCAGCGTCGGACTGGATCGGGAGACCCAGTACTTC	CSVGLDRETQYF	TRBV29-1	.	few	TRBJ2-5
TGTGCCAGCAGCCCCACCGCCGGACAGGGGAATGGCTACACCTTC	CASSPTAGQGNGYTF	TRBV7-2	TRBD1	few	TRBJ1-2
TGTGCCAGCAGCTTAGCGGGGGGAAACACAGATACGCAGTATTTT	CASSLAGGNTDTQYF	TRBV7-3	TRBD2	.	TRBJ2-3
TGTGCTAGTGGTTTGGTGACCGACAGGGTTGGTCAGCCCCAGCATTTT	CASGLVTDRVGQPQHF	TRBV12-5	TRBD1	.	TRBJ1-5